What follows describes a single T cell receptor beta chain. Its antigen is as yet unknown. The CDR3 totals 13 residues. The germline gives CDR1 MGHDK, CDR2 SYGVNS. V trimming: 6 bases; J trimming: 8 bases; junction bases outside the gene matches: 7. Peripheral blood from each donor was collected in a volume of approximately 9.5 milliliters. These data are taken from a study of blood T cells in healthy people across ages. A second PCR of roughly 7 to 11 cycles used a sample-barcoded 5' primer and a J-beta primer mix. Each CDR3 protein is one row after TCRdb ran MiXCR on the 5' RACE reads. The sample includes fewer than 2 million distinct CDR3 sequences, about two fifths of them seen just once. Findings and limits, study-wide: Fewer expanded clones and more diversity marked long-lived versus aged donors. In these data, TCR beta diversity tracked strongly with naive T cell percentage.

This TCR was recovered from a human donor in good health. The chain employs TRBV25-1 and TRBJ1-2, with 9 bases fitting TRBD1. Sequencing was done on a sample of blood. Here the CDR3 reads CASRRDRVQGYTF. In DNA, the CDR3 is TGTGCCAGCAGGCGGGACAGGGTCCAGGGCTACACCTTC.